The T cell receptor (beta chain) under discussion was sequenced for a study of cytomegalovirus exposure and HLA in healthy donors. Points from the study as a whole: The authors confirmed in vitro that three CMV-associated chains were specific for CMV antigens.

CDR1 is SGHRS and CDR2 is YFSETQ in the germline V gene. The CDR3 runs to 16 residues. V gave up 0 bases and J gave up 0 bases; unmatched junction bases: 4. Concerning this clone itself: Its specificity is unknown.

60 Vbeta and 13 Jbeta primers were used in PCR. Clones were sequenced by immunoSEQ multiplex PCR, and TCRdb holds only the in-frame ones, with some missing. The repertoire consists of roughly 200,000 clones, with about nine tenths occurring once and the leading ten covering more than 1%. This clonotype was sampled from a boy aged 2 to 10 in good health and CMV-seronegative. The chain employs TRBV5-1 and TRBJ2-3; 7 nucleotides match TRBD1. Sequenced sample: PBMCs. CDR3 sequence (DNA): TGCGCCAGCAGCTTGGTGGCAGGGGGAAGCACAGATACGCAGTATTTT. Translation: CASSLVAGGSTDTQYF.